A single sample gave rise to the 4 T cell receptor beta chains below, sequenced in a study of response to subunit inactivated influenza vaccine. TCRdb reprocessed the RT-PCR reads via MiXCR and lists one record per CDR3 protein. This table has about 530,000 distinct CDR3 sequences, 12% appearing once. The starting material was PBMCs from blood, obtained on the day of vaccination. The receptor source for this set is a middle-aged man who received an inactivated influenza vaccine.

This clonotype was found a few times. The J gene is TRBJ2-1, the V gene TRBV20-1; 9 bases are shared with TRBD2. The germline V gene has CDR1 DFQATT and CDR2 SNEGSKA (reference sequence). CDR3 length: 13 amino acids. DNA of the CDR3: TGCAGCATAGCGGGAGCCGGGTTGAATGAGCAGTTCTTC. Protein sequence: CSIAGAGLNEQFF.

Of note for this clonotype: A much larger clone is a single base away; this may be a read error. The rearrangement joins TRBV14 to TRBJ2-1; 9 bases line up with TRBD2. Germline CDR1 and CDR2: SGHDN and FVKESK. The CDR3 loop spans 16 amino acids. V dropped 4 bases and J dropped 1; count of bases not matched to a gene: 5. CDR3 nucleotide sequence: TGTGCCAGCAGCCGAATGACTAGCGGATCCTACAATGAGCAGTTCTTC. Amino acids: CASSRMTSGSYNEQFF.

This clonotype has just a few counts. The genes are TRBV24-1 and TRBJ2-3, with D perhaps matching TRBD1 or TRBD2 (5 bases each). There are 16 residues in the CDR3. Germline V gene data show CDR1 as KGHDR and CDR2 as SFDVKD. Deletions cut 4 bases from V and 4 bases from J, with 17 bases between. CDR3 DNA: TGTGCCACCAGTGACATCCGGGACCGCCTCCCAGATACGCAGTATTTT. It encodes CATSDIRDRLPDTQYF.

This clonotype was detected a few times. This chain uses TRBV7-9 with TRBJ2-3; D is unresolved. CDR1 is SEHNR, CDR2 FQNEAQ, per germline (reference sequence). V was cut by 5 bases and J by 4 bases, with 7 bases left in between. The length of the CDR3 is 12 residues. The CDR3, as DNA: TGTGCCAGCAGCCCCAAACCAGATACGCAGTATTTT. This encodes CASSPKPDTQYF.